The clone carrying this TCR beta chain was counted only a few times. Its antigen is undetermined. One junction end disagrees with the germline gene, perhaps due to a read error. This entry is derived from a study of T cells in Graves' hyperthyroidism and ophthalmopathy. The study's findings and limits: Blood held most thyroid clonotypes expanded above 0.001 frequency.

Amplification of TCR beta CDR3 regions was performed using RNA transcripts as template. During a first-round RT-PCR of the TCR CDR3, the HTBI primer set was used. TCRdb processed the multiplex PCR reads anew with MiXCR; each CDR3 protein has one entry. The data show a few hundred thousand distinct CDR3 sequences, less than 15% seen once. The authors took PBMCs from roughly 9.3 ml fresh peripheral blood. Germline loops: CDR1 ENHRY, CDR2 SYGVKD. The CDR3 totals 11 residues. The receptor was isolated from a woman between 18 and 30 years old with Graves' hyperthyroidism. The gene calls are TRBV10-3 and TRBJ1-1, with D unresolved. Input material: blood. In DNA, the CDR3 is TGTGCCACCCTTTCGGGCACTGAAGCTTCCTTT. Amino acids: CATLSGTEASF.